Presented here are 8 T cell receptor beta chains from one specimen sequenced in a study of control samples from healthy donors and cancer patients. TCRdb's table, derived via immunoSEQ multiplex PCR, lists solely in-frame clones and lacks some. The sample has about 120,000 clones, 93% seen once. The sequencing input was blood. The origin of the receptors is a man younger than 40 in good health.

As DNA, the CDR3 is TGTGCCAGCAGTTTACTGCTTCGGGATGAGCAGTTCTTC. Translating gives CASSLLLRDEQFF. The chain employs TRBV12-3 or TRBV12-4 and TRBJ2-1, with D hard to call. The CDR3 covers 13 residues. V was shortened by 2 bases and J by 8 bases, with 10 bases between the two germline ends.

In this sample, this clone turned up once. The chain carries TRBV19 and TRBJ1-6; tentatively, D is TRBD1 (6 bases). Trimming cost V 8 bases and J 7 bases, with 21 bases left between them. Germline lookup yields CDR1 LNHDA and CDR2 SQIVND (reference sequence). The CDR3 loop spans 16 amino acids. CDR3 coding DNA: TGTGCCAGTTCCCCCGGGGGGGCTACGGGAAATTCACCCCTCCACTTT. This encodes CASSPGGATGNSPLHF. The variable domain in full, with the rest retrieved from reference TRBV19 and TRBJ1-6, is DGGITQSPKYLFRKEGQNVTLSCEQNLNHDAMYWYRQDPGQGLRLIYYSQIVNDFQKGDIAEGYSVSREKKESFPLTVTSAQKNPTAFYLCASSPGGATGNSPLHFGNGTRLTVT.

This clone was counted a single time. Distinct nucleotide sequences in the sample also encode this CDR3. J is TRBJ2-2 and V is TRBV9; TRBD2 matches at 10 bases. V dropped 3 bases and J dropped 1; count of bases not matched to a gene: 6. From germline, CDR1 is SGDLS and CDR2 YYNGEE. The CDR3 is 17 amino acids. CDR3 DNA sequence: TGTGCCAGCAGCGGGGTCTTAGCGGGGGGGAACACCGGGGAGCTGTTTTTT. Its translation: CASSGVLAGGNTGELFF.

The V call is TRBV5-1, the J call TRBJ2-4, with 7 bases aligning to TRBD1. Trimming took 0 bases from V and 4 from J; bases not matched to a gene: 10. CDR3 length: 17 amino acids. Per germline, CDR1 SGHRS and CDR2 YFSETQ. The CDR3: CASSLDLDRDLKNIQYF. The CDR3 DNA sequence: TGCGCCAGCAGCTTGGACTTAGACAGGGACCTAAAAAACATTCAGTACTTC.

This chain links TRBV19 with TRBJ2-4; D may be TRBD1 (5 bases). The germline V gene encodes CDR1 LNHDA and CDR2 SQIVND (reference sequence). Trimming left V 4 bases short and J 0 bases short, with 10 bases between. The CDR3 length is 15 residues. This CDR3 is CASSTYRLAKNIQYF. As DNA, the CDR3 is TGTGCCAGTAGTACATACAGGTTAGCCAAAAACATTCAGTACTTC.

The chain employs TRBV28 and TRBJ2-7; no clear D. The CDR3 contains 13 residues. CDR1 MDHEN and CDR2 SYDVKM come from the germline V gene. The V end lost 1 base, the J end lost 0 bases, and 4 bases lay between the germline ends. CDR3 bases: TGTGCCAGCAGTTTATACAGCTCCTACGAGCAGTACTTC. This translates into CASSLYSSYEQYF. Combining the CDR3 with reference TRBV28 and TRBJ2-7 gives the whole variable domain DVKVTQSSRYLVKRTGEKVFLECVQDMDHENMFWYRQDPGLGLRLIYFSYDVKMKEKGDIPEGYSVSREKKERFSLILESASTNQTSMYLCASSLYSSYEQYFGPGTRLTVT.

The CDR3 coding sequence is TGTGCCAGCAGATCAGGGGGCGGGCAGCCCCAGCATTTT. Protein sequence: CASRSGGGQPQHF. This chain joins TRBV2 and TRBJ1-5; 8 bases agree with TRBD1. The germline V gene has CDR1 SNHLY and CDR2 FYNNEI. J was trimmed by 7 bases and V by 6 bases; bases with no gene match: 5. CDR3 length equals 13 residues.

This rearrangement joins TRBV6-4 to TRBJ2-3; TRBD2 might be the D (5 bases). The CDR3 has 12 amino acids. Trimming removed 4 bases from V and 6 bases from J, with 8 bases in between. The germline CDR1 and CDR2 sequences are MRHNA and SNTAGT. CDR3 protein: CASSVVADTQYF. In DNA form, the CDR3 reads TGTGCCAGCAGTGTGGTAGCGGATACGCAGTATTTT.